A selection of T cell receptor beta chains follows, all from one sample in a study of metastatic and nonmetastatic thyroid tumors. MiXCR re-clonotyped the PCR reads for TCRdb. This sample has some 46,000 clones, with approximately 26% found just once. What was sequenced was blood. These receptors all come from a male donor with papillary thyroid cancer or a benign thyroid nodule (not recorded which). Some clones in this sample may be carry-over from other donors' samples. The CDR3 runs from the conserved cysteine through the conserved F or W. The D gene is left open where the match is weak. The size entry is marked missing in some rows and otherwise reads once, few, many or a size class.

abundance: many
v_gene: TRBV6-1
j_gene: TRBJ1-2
d_gene: TRBD1
CDR3nt: TGTGCCAGCAGTTCCTTCATAGGGGGCGAAATCTATGGCTACACCTTC
CDR3aa: CASSSFIGGEIYGYTF

abundance: -
v_gene: TRBV20-1
j_gene: TRBJ2-1
d_gene: -
CDR3nt: TGCAGTGCTAACCAGCCTCTTGGGGATGAGCAGTTCTTC
CDR3aa: CSANQPLGDEQFF

abundance: few
v_gene: TRBV19
j_gene: TRBJ1-5
d_gene: TRBD1
CDR3nt: TGTGCCAGTACCAGCCAACAGGGGAGTCAGCCCCAGCATTTT
CDR3aa: CASTSQQGSQPQHF

abundance: many
v_gene: TRBV29-1
j_gene: TRBJ2-1
d_gene: -
CDR3nt: TGCAGCGGCAACAAGGTGGGCAATGAGCAGTTCTTC
CDR3aa: CSGNKVGNEQFF

abundance: many
v_gene: TRBV5-1
j_gene: TRBJ2-5
d_gene: -
CDR3nt: TGCGCCAGCGCTTACCTGGGTCCGCCCAAGCAAGAGACCCAGTACTTC
CDR3aa: CASAYLGPPKQETQYF

abundance: -
v_gene: TRBV7-3
j_gene: TRBJ2-2
d_gene: TRBD2
CDR3nt: TGTGCCAGCAGCTTAATAGCTCTGGGTAGCGGGAGTACCACCGGGGAGCTGTTTTTT
CDR3aa: CASSLIALGSGSTTGELFF

abundance: few
v_gene: TRBV6-1
j_gene: TRBJ2-7
d_gene: -
CDR3nt: TGTGCCAGCAGAGTCGACAGGACCCTCTCCTACGAGCAGTACTTC
CDR3aa: CASRVDRTLSYEQYF

abundance: few
v_gene: TRBV15
j_gene: TRBJ1-2
d_gene: -
CDR3nt: TGTGCCACCAGCAGTATGGGCGGCAACTATGGCTACACCTTC
CDR3aa: CATSSMGGNYGYTF

abundance: many
v_gene: TRBV20-1
j_gene: TRBJ2-1
d_gene: -
CDR3nt: TGCAGTGCTAGAGATCGATCGGGGGAACGGTTTCCCCACAATGAGCAGTTCTTC
CDR3aa: CSARDRSGERFPHNEQFF

abundance: -
v_gene: TRBV5-1
j_gene: TRBJ1-4
d_gene: TRBD1
CDR3nt: TGCGCCAGCGGACCAGGGACAGGGGAGGTTGAAAAACTGTTTTTT
CDR3aa: CASGPGTGEVEKLFF

abundance: few
v_gene: TRBV15
j_gene: TRBJ1-5
d_gene: -
CDR3nt: TGTGCCACCAGCAGAGATGAGAGATATCAGCCCCAGCATTTT
CDR3aa: CATSRDERYQPQHF

abundance: many
v_gene: TRBV5-6
j_gene: TRBJ1-6
d_gene: TRBD1
CDR3nt: TGTGCCAGCAGCCTGGGACAGGGGGCGCAAAATTCACCCCTCCACTTT
CDR3aa: CASSLGQGAQNSPLHF

abundance: -
v_gene: TRBV6-1
j_gene: TRBJ2-7
d_gene: -
CDR3nt: TGTGCCAGCAAAGACAGGTCCTACGAGCAGTACTTC
CDR3aa: CASKDRSYEQYF